The 4 T cell receptor beta chains listed next were all sequenced from one sample in a study of shared T cell receptors in the human thymus. This table comes from immunoSEQ multiplex PCR, and its TCRdb copy is limited to in-frame clones, with some not included. Here the sample spans 600,000 or so clones, about 90% being singletons. These data are also associated with another study on human thymus T cells.

The sample was thymocytes. Receptors originate from a boy younger than two with a congenital heart defect.

This sequence joins TRBV10-1 and TRBJ2-1, with 8 bases that match TRBD1. Germline V gene data show CDR1 as WNHNN and CDR2 as SYGVQD (reference sequence). This CDR3 region has 13 residues. The V segment lost 8 bases and the J segment 4 bases; nucleotides outside the gene matches: 4. CDR3 sequence reads: CASSGQAYNEQFF. The CDR3 coding sequence is TGCGCCAGCTCGGGACAGGCTTACAATGAGCAGTTCTTC.

This chain uses TRBV30 with TRBJ2-5, with D possibly TRBD1 on 6 matching bases. From germline, CDR1 is GTSNPN and CDR2 SVGIG (reference sequence). The ends were cut back, 0 bases at V and 5 bases at J, with 19 bases in the middle. The CDR3 contains 16 residues. The CDR3 protein is CAWSVTASGTRETQYF. The CDR3 nucleotides read TGTGCCTGGAGTGTAACGGCATCCGGGACAAGGGAGACCCAGTACTTC.

The chain carries TRBV7-3 and TRBJ2-3; a weak D match, TRBD1 (6 bases). The CDR3 covers 15 residues. The germline gives CDR1 SGHTA, CDR2 FQGTGA. V was pared by 4 bases and J by 0 bases, with 11 bases between. The CDR3 is CASSYTGSSTDTQYF. CDR3 DNA: TGTGCCAGCAGCTACACAGGGAGTAGCACAGATACGCAGTATTTT.

The chain joins TRBV27 to TRBJ2-3, with D maybe TRBD2 (6 bases). CDR1 and CDR2 from the germline V gene are MNHEY and SMNVEV (reference sequence). Deletions cut 3 bases from V and 0 bases from J, with 13 bases between. The CDR3 covers 16 residues. CDR3 region: CASSLDYSHSTDTQYF. CDR3 nucleotide sequence: TGTGCCAGCAGTTTGGACTACTCCCATAGCACAGATACGCAGTATTTT.